This record looks at one TCR beta chain sequence and its context. The CDR3 contains 14 residues. Per germline, CDR1 MNHEY and CDR2 SMNVEV (reference sequence). Trimming took off 3 bases at V and 4 bases at J, with 12 bases between the two ends. The data derive from a study of T cells in tuberculosis. Assay used: immunoSEQ multiplex PCR; TCRdb lists only in-frame clones, some missing. This sample has over 25,000 clones, with nearly 90% found just once. This clonotype was sampled from a donor aged 10 to 29 with latent tuberculosis or without tuberculosis infection. The chain joins TRBV27 to TRBJ2-5; maybe TRBD2 (7 bases). Sequenced: PBMCs. The CDR3 nucleotides are TGTGCCAGCAGTTTCGGGGGGCCCGGAGAGACCCAGTACTTC. Protein product: CASSFGGPGETQYF.